This entry is about one T cell receptor (beta chain). Antigen unknown. Germline and junction disagree at one end, which may indicate a read error. Reverse transcribing all isolated RNA meant expressed TCRB transcripts were sequenced. Some clones are missing from TCRdb's copy, which holds only in-frame ones; the method was immunoSEQ multiplex PCR. The sample holds around 500,000 clones, more than 9.5% seen once. The CDR3 totals 16 residues. Germline V gene data show CDR1 as ENHRY and CDR2 as SYGVKD. The sample originates from a study of beta chain features in type 1 diabetes. Notes on the study in general: There was no resolution here of whether HLA type influences TCRB rearrangement.

This clonotype was sampled from a woman under 30 in good health. Material: naive CD4+ T cells from blood. V and J are TRBV10-3 and TRBJ2-1, with D possibly being TRBD2 (7 bases). The CDR3 sequence: CAISERGGDASPLGIF. The CDR3 bases are TGTGCCATCAGTGAGAGGGGGGGAGACGCATCACCCCTGGGGATCTTC.